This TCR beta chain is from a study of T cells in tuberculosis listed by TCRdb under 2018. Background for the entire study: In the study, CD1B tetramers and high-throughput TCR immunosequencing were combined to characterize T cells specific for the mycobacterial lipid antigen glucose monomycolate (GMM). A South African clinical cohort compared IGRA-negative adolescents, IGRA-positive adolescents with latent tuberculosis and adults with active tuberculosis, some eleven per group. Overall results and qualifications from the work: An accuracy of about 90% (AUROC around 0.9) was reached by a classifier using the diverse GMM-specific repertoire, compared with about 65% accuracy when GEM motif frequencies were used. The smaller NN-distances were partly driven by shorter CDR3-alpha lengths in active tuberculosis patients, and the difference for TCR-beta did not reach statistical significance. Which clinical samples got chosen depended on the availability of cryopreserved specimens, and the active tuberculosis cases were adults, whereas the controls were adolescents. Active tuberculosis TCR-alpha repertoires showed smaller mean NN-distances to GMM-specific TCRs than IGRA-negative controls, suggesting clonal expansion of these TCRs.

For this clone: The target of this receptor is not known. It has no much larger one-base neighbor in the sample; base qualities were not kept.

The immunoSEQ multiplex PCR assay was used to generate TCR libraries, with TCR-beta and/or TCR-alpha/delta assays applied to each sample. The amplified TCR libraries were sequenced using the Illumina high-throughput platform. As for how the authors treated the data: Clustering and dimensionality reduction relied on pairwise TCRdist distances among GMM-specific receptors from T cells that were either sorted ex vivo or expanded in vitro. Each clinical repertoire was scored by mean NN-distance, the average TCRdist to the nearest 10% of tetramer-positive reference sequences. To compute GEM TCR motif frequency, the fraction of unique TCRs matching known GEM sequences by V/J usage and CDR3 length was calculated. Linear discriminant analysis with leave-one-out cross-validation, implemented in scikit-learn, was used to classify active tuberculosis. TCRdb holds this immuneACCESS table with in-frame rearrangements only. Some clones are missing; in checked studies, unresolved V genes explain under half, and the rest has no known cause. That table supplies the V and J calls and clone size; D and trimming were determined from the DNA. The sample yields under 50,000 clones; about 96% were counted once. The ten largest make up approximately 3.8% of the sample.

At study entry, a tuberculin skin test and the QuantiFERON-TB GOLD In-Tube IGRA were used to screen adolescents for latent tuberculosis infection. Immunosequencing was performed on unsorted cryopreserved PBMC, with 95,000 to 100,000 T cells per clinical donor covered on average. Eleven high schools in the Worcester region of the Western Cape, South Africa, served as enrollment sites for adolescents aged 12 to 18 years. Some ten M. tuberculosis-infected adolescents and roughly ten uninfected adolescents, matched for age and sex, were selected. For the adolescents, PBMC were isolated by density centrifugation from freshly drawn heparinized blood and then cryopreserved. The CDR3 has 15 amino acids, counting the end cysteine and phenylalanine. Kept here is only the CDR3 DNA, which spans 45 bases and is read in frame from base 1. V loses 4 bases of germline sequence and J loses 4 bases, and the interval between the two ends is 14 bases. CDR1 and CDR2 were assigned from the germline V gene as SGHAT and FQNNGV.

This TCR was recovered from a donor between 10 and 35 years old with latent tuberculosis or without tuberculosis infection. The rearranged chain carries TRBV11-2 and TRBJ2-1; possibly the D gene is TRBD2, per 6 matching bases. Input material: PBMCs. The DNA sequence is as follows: TGTGCCAGCAGCTCACTAAGAGGGACTTACAATGAGCAGTTCTTC. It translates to CASSSLRGTYNEQFF.